Listed below are T cell receptor beta chains from one sample, sequenced in a study of graft-versus-host responses after intestinal transplantation. The repertoire was sequenced with immunoSEQ multiplex PCR; TCRdb's copy has only in-frame clones and lacks some. The sample shows more than 100,000 clones, under 95% of them seen only once. These receptors have no known antigen. Sequenced here: unstimulated CD8+ T cells sorted from spleen or lymph node cells, sampled before intestinal transplant. Receptor source: a human donor who received an intestinal transplant. The CDR3 runs from the conserved cysteine through the conserved F or W. The D gene is left open where the match is weak. Size is stated for part of the rows, as once, few or many counts, or as a class when the clone is expanded.

abundance: NA; d_gene: NA; j_gene: TRBJ2-1; v_gene: TRBV6-6; CDR3aa: CASRNLRGSAYNEQFF; CDR3nt: TGTGCCAGCAGGAACCTCCGGGGGAGCGCCTACAATGAGCAGTTCTTC
abundance: NA; d_gene: NA; j_gene: TRBJ1-1; v_gene: TRBV5-6; CDR3aa: CASSLVGVGTEAFF; CDR3nt: TGTGCCAGCAGCTTGGTGGGGGTAGGGACTGAAGCTTTCTTT
abundance: NA; d_gene: TRBD1; j_gene: TRBJ1-3; v_gene: TRBV19; CDR3aa: CASSIRIATGVKGNTIYF; CDR3nt: TGTGCCAGTAGTATTAGAATTGCGACAGGGGTGAAAGGAAACACCATATATTTT
abundance: NA; d_gene: NA; j_gene: TRBJ2-3; v_gene: TRBV2; CDR3aa: CASMELPPRSYTDTQYF; CDR3nt: TGTGCCAGCATGGAATTGCCCCCTCGGTCGTACACAGATACGCAGTATTTT
abundance: NA; d_gene: NA; j_gene: TRBJ2-1; v_gene: TRBV15; CDR3aa: CATSRDLAGLGGDLSYNEQFF; CDR3nt: TGTGCCACCAGCAGAGATTTAGCAGGGCTGGGTGGAGACCTCTCCTACAATGAGCAGTTCTTC
abundance: NA; d_gene: NA; j_gene: TRBJ2-3; v_gene: TRBV19; CDR3aa: CASSSSYLKTDTQYF; CDR3nt: TGTGCCAGTAGTAGCTCCTACCTGAAAACAGATACGCAGTATTTT
abundance: NA; d_gene: TRBD2; j_gene: TRBJ2-1; v_gene: TRBV9; CDR3aa: CASSVSGGPSSYNEQFF; CDR3nt: TGTGCCAGCAGCGTAAGCGGGGGGCCGAGCTCCTACAATGAGCAGTTCTTC
abundance: NA; d_gene: NA; j_gene: TRBJ1-1; v_gene: TRBV30; CDR3aa: CAWSREGGTEAFF; CDR3nt: TGTGCCTGGAGCAGGGAGGGTGGCACTGAAGCTTTCTTT
abundance: NA; d_gene: NA; j_gene: TRBJ2-7; v_gene: TRBV12-5; CDR3aa: CASGLVYEQYF; CDR3nt: TGTGCTAGTGGTTTGGTCTACGAGCAGTACTTC
abundance: once; d_gene: NA; j_gene: TRBJ2-3; v_gene: TRBV14; CDR3aa: CASSQVGENAQYF; CDR3nt: TGTGCCAGCAGCCAAGTTGGGGAAAACGCGCAGTATTTT
abundance: NA; d_gene: NA; j_gene: TRBJ2-7; v_gene: TRBV27; CDR3aa: CASSLSVSYEQYF; CDR3nt: TGTGCCAGCAGTTTAAGCGTCTCCTACGAGCAGTACTTC
abundance: NA; d_gene: NA; j_gene: TRBJ1-2; v_gene: TRBV11-3; CDR3aa: CASSPPGESNYGYTF; CDR3nt: TGTGCCAGCAGCCCACCCGGGGAGTCTAACTATGGCTACACCTTC
abundance: NA; d_gene: NA; j_gene: TRBJ1-2; v_gene: TRBV7-2; CDR3aa: CASSLEGSGYTF; CDR3nt: TGTGCCAGCAGCTTAGAAGGTTCTGGCTACACCTTC
abundance: NA; d_gene: TRBD2; j_gene: TRBJ2-1; v_gene: TRBV7-8; CDR3aa: CASSLGGGLAGNEQFF; CDR3nt: TGTGCCAGCAGCTTAGGCGGTGGCCTAGCGGGGAATGAGCAGTTCTTC
abundance: NA; d_gene: NA; j_gene: TRBJ2-3; v_gene: TRBV11-3; CDR3aa: CASSLGQGSTDTQYF; CDR3nt: TGTGCCAGCAGCTTAGGTCAAGGTAGCACAGATACGCAGTATTTT
abundance: once; d_gene: TRBD2; j_gene: TRBJ2-1; v_gene: TRBV10-2; CDR3aa: CASRDWTSVNEQFF; CDR3nt: TGCGCCAGCAGAGACTGGACTAGCGTCAATGAGCAGTTCTTC
abundance: few; d_gene: NA; j_gene: TRBJ2-7; v_gene: TRBV6-5; CDR3aa: CASSRTGVGEQYF; CDR3nt: TGTGCCAGCAGCCGAACGGGGGTTGGCGAGCAGTACTTC
abundance: NA; d_gene: TRBD2; j_gene: TRBJ2-3; v_gene: TRBV29-1; CDR3aa: CSARTSGGESADTQYF; CDR3nt: TGCAGCGCCCGGACTAGCGGGGGGGAGAGCGCAGATACGCAGTATTTT
abundance: once; d_gene: NA; j_gene: TRBJ2-7; v_gene: TRBV13; CDR3aa: CASSSSPGSLYEQYF; CDR3nt: TGTGCCAGCAGCTCTTCCCCCGGGTCCCTCTACGAGCAGTACTTC
abundance: NA; d_gene: TRBD1; j_gene: TRBJ1-1; v_gene: TRBV5-4; CDR3aa: CASSSSGTGYTEAFF; CDR3nt: TGTGCCAGCAGCTCCTCCGGGACAGGGTACACTGAAGCTTTCTTT
abundance: NA; d_gene: NA; j_gene: TRBJ1-1; v_gene: TRBV28; CDR3aa: CASSYTVTEAFF; CDR3nt: TGTGCCAGCAGTTACACGGTAACTGAAGCTTTCTTT
abundance: NA; d_gene: NA; j_gene: TRBJ2-4; v_gene: TRBV7-2; CDR3aa: CASTDRLNIQYF; CDR3nt: TGTGCCAGCACGGACCGGTTGAACATTCAGTACTTC
abundance: once; d_gene: TRBD2; j_gene: TRBJ2-1; v_gene: TRBV27; CDR3aa: CASSPRGLEGWEQFF; CDR3nt: TGTGCCAGCAGTCCCCGGGGACTAGAGGGATGGGAGCAGTTCTTC
abundance: NA; d_gene: NA; j_gene: TRBJ2-2; v_gene: TRBV19; CDR3aa: CASSVTENTGELFF; CDR3nt: TGTGCCAGTAGCGTGACAGAGAACACCGGGGAGCTGTTTTTT
abundance: NA; d_gene: NA; j_gene: TRBJ1-6; v_gene: TRBV11-3; CDR3aa: CASSLADTASSYNSPLHF; CDR3nt: TGTGCCAGCAGCCTAGCGGACACCGCAAGCTCCTATAATTCACCCCTCCACTTT
abundance: NA; d_gene: NA; j_gene: TRBJ1-6; v_gene: TRBV5-4; CDR3aa: CASSLVGETADSPLHF; CDR3nt: TGTGCCAGCAGCTTGGTCGGCGAAACGGCCGATTCACCCCTCCACTTT
abundance: NA; d_gene: NA; j_gene: TRBJ2-1; v_gene: TRBV10-3; CDR3aa: CAISEGGVPSSYNEQFF; CDR3nt: TGTGCCATCAGTGAGGGAGGTGTACCAAGCTCCTACAATGAGCAGTTCTTC
abundance: NA; d_gene: NA; j_gene: TRBJ1-1; v_gene: TRBV2; CDR3aa: CASTINTEAFF; CDR3nt: TGTGCCAGCACAATAAACACTGAAGCTTTCTTT
abundance: NA; d_gene: NA; j_gene: TRBJ2-5; v_gene: TRBV27; CDR3aa: CASSRLGDSQETQYF; CDR3nt: TGTGCCAGCAGTAGACTTGGGGACTCCCAAGAGACCCAGTACTTC
abundance: NA; d_gene: TRBD1; j_gene: TRBJ1-1; v_gene: TRBV4-2; CDR3aa: CASSQDSGQGYTEAFF; CDR3nt: TGTGCCAGCAGCCAAGATTCGGGACAGGGGTACACTGAAGCTTTCTTT
abundance: NA; d_gene: TRBD1; j_gene: TRBJ1-5; v_gene: TRBV15; CDR3aa: CATSNGDRVDQPQHF; CDR3nt: TGTGCCACCAGCAACGGGGACAGGGTGGATCAGCCCCAGCATTTT
abundance: NA; d_gene: NA; j_gene: TRBJ2-1; v_gene: TRBV29-1; CDR3aa: CSVEGAEYNEQFF; CDR3nt: TGCAGCGTTGAAGGGGCAGAATACAATGAGCAGTTCTTC
abundance: NA; d_gene: TRBD2; j_gene: TRBJ2-7; v_gene: TRBV18; CDR3aa: CASSPPSSGGFYEQYF; CDR3nt: TGTGCCAGCTCACCCCCATCTAGCGGGGGGTTCTACGAGCAGTACTTC
abundance: NA; d_gene: TRBD2; j_gene: TRBJ2-7; v_gene: TRBV30; CDR3aa: CAWGGEVYEQYF; CDR3nt: TGTGCCTGGGGGGGGGAGGTCTACGAGCAGTACTTC
abundance: NA; d_gene: NA; j_gene: TRBJ2-7; v_gene: TRBV30; CDR3aa: CAWSVGGAAEQYF; CDR3nt: TGTGCCTGGAGTGTTGGGGGGGCGGCCGAGCAGTACTTC
abundance: NA; d_gene: NA; j_gene: TRBJ1-1; v_gene: TRBV27; CDR3aa: CASSFGAAWDTEAFF; CDR3nt: TGTGCCAGCAGTTTTGGGGCCGCGTGGGATACTGAAGCTTTCTTT
abundance: NA; d_gene: NA; j_gene: TRBJ2-5; v_gene: TRBV5-4; CDR3aa: CASSLDPHQETQYF; CDR3nt: TGTGCCAGCAGCTTGGATCCGCACCAAGAGACCCAGTACTTC
abundance: NA; d_gene: TRBD1; j_gene: TRBJ2-1; v_gene: TRBV7-6; CDR3aa: CASSSRQGASYNEQFF; CDR3nt: TGTGCCAGCAGCTCCCGCCAGGGGGCGTCCTACAATGAGCAGTTCTTC
abundance: NA; d_gene: TRBD1; j_gene: TRBJ1-2; v_gene: TRBV6-1; CDR3aa: CASSQDVDRGRGYGYTF; CDR3nt: TGTGCCAGCAGTCAAGACGTCGACAGGGGACGCGGCTATGGCTACACCTTC
abundance: NA; d_gene: NA; j_gene: TRBJ1-4; v_gene: TRBV27; CDR3aa: CASSVPNEKLFF; CDR3nt: TGTGCCAGCAGTGTGCCCAATGAAAAACTGTTTTTT
abundance: NA; d_gene: TRBD2; j_gene: TRBJ2-7; v_gene: TRBV4-1; CDR3aa: CASSQSLAGAPYEQYF; CDR3nt: TGCGCCAGCAGCCAATCCTTAGCGGGGGCCCCCTACGAGCAGTACTTC
abundance: NA; d_gene: NA; j_gene: TRBJ1-1; v_gene: TRBV15; CDR3aa: CATSEGQMNTEAFF; CDR3nt: TGTGCCACCAGCGAAGGACAGATGAACACTGAAGCTTTCTTT
abundance: NA; d_gene: TRBD1; j_gene: TRBJ1-2; v_gene: TRBV6-1; CDR3aa: CASSEARTGAGLGYTF; CDR3nt: TGTGCCAGCAGTGAAGCTCGGACAGGCGCTGGCCTGGGCTACACCTTC
abundance: NA; d_gene: TRBD2; j_gene: TRBJ2-1; v_gene: TRBV4-1; CDR3aa: CASSQVGGVDNEQFF; CDR3nt: TGCGCCAGCAGCCAAGTCGGGGGGGTCGACAATGAGCAGTTCTTC
abundance: NA; d_gene: NA; j_gene: TRBJ2-7; v_gene: TRBV5-1; CDR3aa: CASSFVGSGDGQYF; CDR3nt: TGCGCCAGCAGCTTCGTTGGATCGGGCGACGGGCAGTACTTC
abundance: NA; d_gene: NA; j_gene: TRBJ2-7; v_gene: TRBV5-6; CDR3aa: CASSLSTTGYEQYF; CDR3nt: TGTGCCAGCAGCTTGTCGACGACAGGCTACGAGCAGTACTTC
abundance: NA; d_gene: NA; j_gene: TRBJ1-1; v_gene: TRBV5-8; CDR3aa: CASSFFGGAREAFF; CDR3nt: TGTGCCAGCAGCTTTTTTGGAGGGGCGAGAGAAGCTTTCTTT
abundance: NA; d_gene: NA; j_gene: TRBJ2-7; v_gene: TRBV5-8; CDR3aa: CASSLGTASYEQYF; CDR3nt: TGTGCCAGCAGCTTGGGGACAGCATCCTACGAGCAGTACTTC
abundance: NA; d_gene: TRBD2; j_gene: TRBJ2-7; v_gene: TRBV7-2; CDR3aa: CASSLVGLAEYEQYF; CDR3nt: TGTGCCAGCAGCTTAGTCGGGCTAGCGGAATACGAGCAGTACTTC
abundance: NA; d_gene: NA; j_gene: TRBJ1-1; v_gene: TRBV6-1; CDR3aa: CASTQGGYTEAFF; CDR3nt: TGTGCCAGCACTCAGGGTGGGTACACTGAAGCTTTCTTT